This TCR beta chain stems from a study of CD8 T cells in ankylosing spondylitis. Findings and caveats of the study: CD8+ cells made up the disease-linked clones, which were relatively rare in peripheral blood. Typical of ankylosing spondylitis blood, it appeared, was a TCR beta motif of eight highly homologous variants.

This clonotype was counted at least ten times. What it binds is unknown. The V gene lost 4 bases and the J gene lost 1 base, with 11 bases spanning the gap. The CDR3 spans 15 residues. The TCR beta libraries were generated through quantitative 5'-RACE incorporating molecular barcodes. TCRdb analysed the 5' RACE reads with MiXCR anew, one entry per CDR3 protein. Found here are roughly 90,000 distinct CDR3 sequences, approximately 9.6% of them singletons; the top ten hold approximately 30%. This clonotype was obtained from a male donor with ankylosing spondylitis. The rearrangement links TRBV12-3 or TRBV12-4 to TRBJ2-1; D unclear. Material for sequencing was blood, either unsorted or a sorted T cell fraction (not recorded which). CDR3 amino acids: CASSSPSVSYNEQFF. CDR3 DNA: TGTGCCAGCAGTTCTCCCAGCGTATCCTACAATGAGCAGTTCTTC.